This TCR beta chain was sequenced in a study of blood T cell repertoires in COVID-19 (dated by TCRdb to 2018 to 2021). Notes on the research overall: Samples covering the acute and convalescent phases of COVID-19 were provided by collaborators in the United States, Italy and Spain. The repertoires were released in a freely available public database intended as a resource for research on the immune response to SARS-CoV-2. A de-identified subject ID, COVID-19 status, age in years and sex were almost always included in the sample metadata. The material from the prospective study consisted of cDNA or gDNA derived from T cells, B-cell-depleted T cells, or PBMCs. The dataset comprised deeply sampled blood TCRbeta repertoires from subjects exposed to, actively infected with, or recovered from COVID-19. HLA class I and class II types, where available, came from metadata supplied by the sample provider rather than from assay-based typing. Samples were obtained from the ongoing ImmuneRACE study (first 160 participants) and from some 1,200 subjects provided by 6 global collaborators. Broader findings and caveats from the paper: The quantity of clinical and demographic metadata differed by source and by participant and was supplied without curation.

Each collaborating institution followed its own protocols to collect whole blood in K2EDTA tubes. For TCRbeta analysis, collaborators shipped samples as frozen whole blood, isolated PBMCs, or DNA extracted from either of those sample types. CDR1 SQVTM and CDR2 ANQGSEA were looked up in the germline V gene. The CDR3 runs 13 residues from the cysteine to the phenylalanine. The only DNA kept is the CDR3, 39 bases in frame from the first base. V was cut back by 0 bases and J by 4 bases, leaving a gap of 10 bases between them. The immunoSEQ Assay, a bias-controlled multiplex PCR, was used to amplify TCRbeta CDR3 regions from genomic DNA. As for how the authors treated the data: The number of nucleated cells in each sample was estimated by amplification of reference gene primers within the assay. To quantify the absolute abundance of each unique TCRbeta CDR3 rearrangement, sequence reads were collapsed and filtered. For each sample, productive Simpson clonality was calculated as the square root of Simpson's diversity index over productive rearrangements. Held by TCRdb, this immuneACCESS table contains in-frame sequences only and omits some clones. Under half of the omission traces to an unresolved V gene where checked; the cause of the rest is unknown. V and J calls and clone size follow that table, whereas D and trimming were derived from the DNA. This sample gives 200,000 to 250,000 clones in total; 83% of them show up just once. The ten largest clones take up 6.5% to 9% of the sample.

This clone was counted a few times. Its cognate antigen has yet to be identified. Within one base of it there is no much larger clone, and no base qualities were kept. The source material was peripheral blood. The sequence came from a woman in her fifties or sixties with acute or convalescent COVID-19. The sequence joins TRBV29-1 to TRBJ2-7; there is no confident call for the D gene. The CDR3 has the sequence CSVEDVGQYEQYF. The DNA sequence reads TGCAGCGTTGAAGATGTGGGCCAATACGAGCAGTACTTC.